This T cell receptor beta chain comes out of a study of blood T cell dynamics during melanoma immunotherapy. Noted time point: week 3, after first cycle of checkpoint inhibitor. Response was assessed by RECIST 1.1 at 12 weeks, except a couple of rapid progressors. Method: immunoSEQ multiplex PCR; TCRdb's copy keeps in-frame clones and lacks some. Seen here are approximately 9,800 clones, 80% to 90% observed once, and the top ten hold approximately 4.1%. Germline CDR1 reads SGHVS; CDR2 reads FQNEAQ. This CDR3 region has 15 residues. Trimming removed 2 bases at V and 2 bases at J, with 10 bases between.

Sample: blood, taken from a patient treated with checkpoint blockade. The receptor's source is a human donor with melanoma. J is TRBJ1-3 and V is TRBV7-8; D perhaps matches TRBD1 (5 bases). In DNA, the CDR3 is TGTGCCAGCAGCTTAACCGCGGGGGCTGGAAACACCATATATTTT. It encodes CASSLTAGAGNTIYF.